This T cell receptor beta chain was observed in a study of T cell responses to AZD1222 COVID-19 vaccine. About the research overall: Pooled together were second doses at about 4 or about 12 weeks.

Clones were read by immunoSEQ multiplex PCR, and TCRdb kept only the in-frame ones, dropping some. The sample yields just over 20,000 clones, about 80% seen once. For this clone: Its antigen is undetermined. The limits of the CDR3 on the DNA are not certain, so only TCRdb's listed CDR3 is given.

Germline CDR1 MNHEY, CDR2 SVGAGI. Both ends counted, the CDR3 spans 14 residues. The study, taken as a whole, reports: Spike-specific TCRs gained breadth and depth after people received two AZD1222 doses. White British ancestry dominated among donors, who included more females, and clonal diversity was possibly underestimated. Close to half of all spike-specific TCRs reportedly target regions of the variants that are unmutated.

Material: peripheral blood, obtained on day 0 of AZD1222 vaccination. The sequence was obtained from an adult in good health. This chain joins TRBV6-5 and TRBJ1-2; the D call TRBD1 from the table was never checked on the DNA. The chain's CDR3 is CASSTSRRGYGYTF.